This TCR beta chain was profiled in a study of blood T cell repertoires in COVID-19. Study at large: Whether acute or convalescent, the COVID-19 samples came from the United States, Italy and Spain. T cells, B-cell-depleted T cells, or PBMCs provided the cDNA or gDNA that served as material.

V shed 4 bases and J 0 bases; nucleotides not matched to a gene: 9. The CDR3 is made up of 18 amino acids. Germline-derived CDR1 and CDR2 are MNHNS and SASEGT. Original data processing: Cell counts per sample came from amplifying reference gene primers. The method was immunoSEQ multiplex PCR; TCRdb's version includes in-frame clones alone and lacks a portion of them. V, J and clone size were drawn from that table, and D and trimming were deduced from the DNA. The repertoire holds under 120,000 clones, with roughly four fifths as singletons. The chain has TRBV6-1 and TRBJ1-4; 9 bases are shared with TRBD1. The sequencing input was peripheral blood. This receptor was taken from a man in his 70s with active or convalescent COVID-19. The CDR3 loop is CASSGGGTGPSTNEKLFF. CDR3 DNA: TGTGCCAGCAGTGGAGGCGGGACAGGGCCTTCAACTAATGAAAAACTGTTTTTT.